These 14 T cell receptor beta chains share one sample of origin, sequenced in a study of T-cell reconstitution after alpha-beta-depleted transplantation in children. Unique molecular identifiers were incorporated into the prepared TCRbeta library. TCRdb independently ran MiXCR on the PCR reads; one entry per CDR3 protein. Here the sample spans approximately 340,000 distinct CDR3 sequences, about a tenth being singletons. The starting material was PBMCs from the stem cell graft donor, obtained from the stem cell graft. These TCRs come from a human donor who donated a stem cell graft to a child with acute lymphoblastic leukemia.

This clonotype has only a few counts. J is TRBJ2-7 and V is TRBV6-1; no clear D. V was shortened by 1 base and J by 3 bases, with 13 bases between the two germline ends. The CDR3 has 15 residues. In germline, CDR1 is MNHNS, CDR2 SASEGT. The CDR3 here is CASSEVRPADYEQYF. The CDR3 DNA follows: TGTGCCAGCAGTGAAGTTCGACCGGCTGACTACGAGCAGTACTTC.

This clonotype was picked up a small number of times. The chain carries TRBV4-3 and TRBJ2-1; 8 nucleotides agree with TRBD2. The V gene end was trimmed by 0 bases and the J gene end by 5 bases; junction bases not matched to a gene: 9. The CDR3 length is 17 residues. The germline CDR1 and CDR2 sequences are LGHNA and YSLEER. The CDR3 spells CASSQDTTGGPHNEQFF. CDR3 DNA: TGCGCCAGCAGCCAAGATACAACGGGAGGGCCCCACAATGAGCAGTTCTTC.

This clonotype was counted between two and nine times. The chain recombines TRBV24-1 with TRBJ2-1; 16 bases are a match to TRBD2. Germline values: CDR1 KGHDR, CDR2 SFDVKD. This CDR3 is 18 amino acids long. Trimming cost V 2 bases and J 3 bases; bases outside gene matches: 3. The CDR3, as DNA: TGTGCCACCAGTGATTCCGGGACTAGCGGGAGGGTCTACAATGAGCAGTTCTTC. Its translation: CATSDSGTSGRVYNEQFF.

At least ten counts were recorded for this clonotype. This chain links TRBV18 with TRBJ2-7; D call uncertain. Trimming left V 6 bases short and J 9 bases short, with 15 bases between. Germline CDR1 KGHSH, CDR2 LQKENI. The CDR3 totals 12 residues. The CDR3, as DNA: TGTGCCAGCTCCCAAGAGACCCCCGGGCAGTACTTC. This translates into CASSQETPGQYF.

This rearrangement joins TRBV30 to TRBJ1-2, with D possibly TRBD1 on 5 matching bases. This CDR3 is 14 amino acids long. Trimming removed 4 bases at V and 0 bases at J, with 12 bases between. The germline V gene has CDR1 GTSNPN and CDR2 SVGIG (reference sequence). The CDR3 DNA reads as TGTGCCTGGACTGGTCAGGGCCCTAACTATGGCTACACCTTC. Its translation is CAWTGQGPNYGYTF.

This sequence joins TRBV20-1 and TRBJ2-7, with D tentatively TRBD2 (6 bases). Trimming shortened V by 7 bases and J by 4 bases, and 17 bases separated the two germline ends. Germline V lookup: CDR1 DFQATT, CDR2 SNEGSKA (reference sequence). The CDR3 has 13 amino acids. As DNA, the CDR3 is TGCAGTGGCCCGCGGGACTGCTTATACGAGCAGTACTTC. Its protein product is CSGPRDCLYEQYF.

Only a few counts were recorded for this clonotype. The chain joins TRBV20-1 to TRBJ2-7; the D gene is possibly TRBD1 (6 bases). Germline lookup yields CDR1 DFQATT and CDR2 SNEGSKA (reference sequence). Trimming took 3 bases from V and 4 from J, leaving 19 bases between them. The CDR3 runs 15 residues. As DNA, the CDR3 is TGCAGTGCTAGGCCAGGGGACCCGGGCTGGTACGAGCAGTACTTC. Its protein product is CSARPGDPGWYEQYF.

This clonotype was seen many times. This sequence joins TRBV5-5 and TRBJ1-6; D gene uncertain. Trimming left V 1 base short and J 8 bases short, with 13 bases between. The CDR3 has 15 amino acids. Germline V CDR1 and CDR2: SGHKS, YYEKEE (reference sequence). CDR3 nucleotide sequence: TGTGCCAGCAGCTTGTTAGGCCTGTGGGATTCACCCCTCCACTTT. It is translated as CASSLLGLWDSPLHF.

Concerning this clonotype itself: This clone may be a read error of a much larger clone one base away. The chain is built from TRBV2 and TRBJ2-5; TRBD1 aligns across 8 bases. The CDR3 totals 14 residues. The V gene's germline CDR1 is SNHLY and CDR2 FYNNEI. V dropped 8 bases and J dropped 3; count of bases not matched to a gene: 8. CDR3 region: CASCPEDREETQYF. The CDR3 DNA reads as TGTGCCAGCTGTCCCGAGGACAGGGAAGAGACCCAGTACTTC.

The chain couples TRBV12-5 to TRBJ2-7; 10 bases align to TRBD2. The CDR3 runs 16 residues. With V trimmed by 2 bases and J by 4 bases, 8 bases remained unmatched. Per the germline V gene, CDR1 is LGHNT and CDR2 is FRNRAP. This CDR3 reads CASGLLASGSWYEQYF. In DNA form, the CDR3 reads TGTGCTAGTGGTTTGTTAGCTAGCGGGAGTTGGTACGAGCAGTACTTC. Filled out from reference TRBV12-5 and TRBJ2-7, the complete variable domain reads DARVTQTPRHKVTEMGQEVTMRCQPILGHNTVFWYRQTMMQGLELLAYFRNRAPLDDSGMPKDRFSAEMPDATLATLKIQPSEPRDSAVYFCASGLLASGSWYEQYFGPGTRLTVT.

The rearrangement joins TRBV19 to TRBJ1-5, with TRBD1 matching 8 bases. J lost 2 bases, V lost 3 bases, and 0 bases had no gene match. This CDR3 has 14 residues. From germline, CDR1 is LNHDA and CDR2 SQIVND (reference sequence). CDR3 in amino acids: CASSMGQGNQPQHF. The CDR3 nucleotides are TGTGCCAGTAGTATGGGACAGGGCAATCAGCCCCAGCATTTT.

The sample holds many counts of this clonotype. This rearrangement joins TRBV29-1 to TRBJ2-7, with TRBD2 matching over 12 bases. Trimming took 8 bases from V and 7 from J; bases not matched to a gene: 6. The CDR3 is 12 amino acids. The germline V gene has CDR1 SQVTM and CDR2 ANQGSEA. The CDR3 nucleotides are TGCAGCTACAGACTAGCGGGAGTTGAGCAGTACTTC. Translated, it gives CSYRLAGVEQYF.

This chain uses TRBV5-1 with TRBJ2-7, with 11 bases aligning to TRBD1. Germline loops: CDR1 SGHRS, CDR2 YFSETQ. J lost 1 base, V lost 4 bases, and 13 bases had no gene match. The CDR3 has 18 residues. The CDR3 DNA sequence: TGCGCCAGCAGCCTCAATTTTTTTGGGACAGGGGGGTCCTACGAGCAGTACTTC. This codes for CASSLNFFGTGGSYEQYF.

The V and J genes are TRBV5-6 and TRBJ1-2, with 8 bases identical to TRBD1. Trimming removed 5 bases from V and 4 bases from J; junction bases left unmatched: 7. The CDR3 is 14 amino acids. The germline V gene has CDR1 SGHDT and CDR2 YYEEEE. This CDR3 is CASRPQGEVYGYTF. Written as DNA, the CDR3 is TGTGCCAGCAGGCCACAGGGGGAGGTCTATGGCTACACCTTC.